This T cell receptor (beta chain) was sequenced during a study of metastatic and nonmetastatic thyroid tumors. General study results and limits: Malignant thyroid tumors reportedly exceeded benign nodules significantly in TCR beta diversity, with the difference appearing in blood and tumor.

The authors' processing: A classifier for distant metastasis in papillary thyroid cancer was constructed using CDR3 differences observed across clinicopathological groups. TCRdb reassembled clones from the PCR reads with MiXCR. It is TCRdb's table, rather than the study itself, that gives the V and J calls and clone size. The data contain 9,000 to 15,000 clones, around a third of them singletons. Regarding this clone: Its antigen is not identified.

All patients were treatment-naive before thyroid surgery. Trimming cost V 6 bases and J 0 bases, with 11 bases left between them. This CDR3 has 15 amino acids. Per the germline V gene, CDR1 is MNHEY and CDR2 is SMNVEV (reference sequence). Sequenced sample: tumor tissue. The gene calls are TRBV27 and TRBJ2-2; D ambiguous. The receptor was isolated from a female donor with papillary thyroid cancer or a benign thyroid nodule (not recorded which). Some clones in this sample may be carry-over from other donors' samples. CDR3 protein: CASRPWSSNTGELFF. As DNA, the CDR3 is TGTGCCAGCAGACCGTGGTCCTCGAACACCGGGGAGCTGTTTTTT.